A single sample gave rise to the 25 T cell receptor beta chains below, sequenced in a study of blood T cell repertoires in COVID-19. TCRdb keeps only in-frame clones here, not all; method: immunoSEQ multiplex PCR. The sample carries about 36,000 clones, 60% to 85% recorded once. The sample was peripheral blood. These receptors were taken from a man aged 55 to 70 with active COVID-19.

The rearrangement links TRBV6-5 to TRBJ1-1, with D possibly being TRBD1 (6 bases). With 7 bases removed from V and 1 base from J, the gap between germline ends came to 10 bases. This CDR3 contains 13 residues. From germline, CDR1 is MNHEY and CDR2 SVGAGI. The CDR3 region has the DNA TGTGCCAGCACTAAGGACAGGAACACTGAAGCTTTCTTT. As protein: CASTKDRNTEAFF.

This sequence joins TRBV3-1 (or the pseudogene TRBV3-2) and TRBJ1-4; 7 nucleotides line up with TRBD1. This CDR3 region has 15 residues. The ends lost 5 bases at V and 6 bases at J; junction bases unmatched: 9. CDR1 and CDR2 (germline): LGHDT, YNNKEL (reference sequence). The DNA for the CDR3 is TGTGCCAGCAGCAATCCAGGGGGAACCCATGAAAAACTGTTTTTT. It codes for CASSNPGGTHEKLFF.

The chain couples TRBV7-8 to TRBJ2-7; perhaps TRBD2 as D (5 bases). Trimming cost V 5 bases and J 9 bases, with 14 bases left between them. Germline V CDR1 and CDR2: SGHVS, FQNEAQ. The CDR3 has 12 amino acids. CDR3 DNA: TGTGCCAGCAGCCCCAAGGGAGCTCGGCAGTACTTC. Translation: CASSPKGARQYF.

A note on this clone: This CDR3 is also generated by other DNA sequences in the sample. The CDR3 nucleotides are TGTGCCAGCAGCTTAGACCAGGGAAGTTCACCCCTCCACTTT. Encoded protein: CASSLDQGSSPLHF. The rearrangement uses TRBV7-9 and TRBJ1-6; perhaps TRBD1 as D (5 bases). This CDR3 comprises 14 residues. Trimming left V 1 base short and J 9 bases short, with 10 bases between. The germline V gene has CDR1 SEHNR and CDR2 FQNEAQ (reference sequence).

This sequence joins TRBV5-4 and TRBJ2-1, with D unclear. Trimming took 3 bases from V and 2 from J, leaving 12 bases between them. The germline CDR1 and CDR2 sequences are SGHNT and YYREEE (reference sequence). CDR3 length equals 15 residues. CDR3 sequence reads: CASSSTGAAYNEQFF. DNA of the CDR3: TGTGCCAGCAGCTCTACTGGAGCCGCCTACAATGAGCAGTTCTTC.

The CDR3 DNA sequence: TGTGCCAGCTCCCCCGGGACAAGGGAAGCCAACGTCCTGACTTTC. Translation: CASSPGTREANVLTF. This chain connects TRBV18 to TRBJ2-6, with D perhaps matching TRBD1 (6 bases). CDR1 and CDR2 (germline): KGHSH, LQKENI. The CDR3 is made up of 15 amino acids. V lost 6 bases to trimming and J lost 7 bases, with 16 bases between them.

The chain uses TRBV28 and TRBJ1-3; D may be TRBD1 (6 bases). In germline, CDR1 is MDHEN, CDR2 SYDVKM. The germline V and J ends were trimmed by 9 bases and 3 bases, with 9 bases remaining between them. CDR3 length equals 12 residues. The CDR3 region is CASQGFGNTIYF. The CDR3, as DNA: TGTGCCAGTCAGGGGTTTGGAAACACCATATATTTT.

The genes are TRBV6-5 and TRBJ1-1; 7 nucleotides agree with TRBD1. This CDR3 has 15 amino acids. Germline CDR1 reads MNHEY; CDR2 reads SVGAGI. The V segment lost 10 bases and the J segment 0 bases; nucleotides outside the gene matches: 11. The DNA of the CDR3 is TGTGCCACTCGCAGGGGGGAAACGTTGAACACTGAAGCTTTCTTT. It yields the protein CATRRGETLNTEAFF.

This chain links TRBV7-2 with TRBJ2-7; 13 nucleotides line up with TRBD2. The CDR3 consists of 17 residues. The V and J ends lost 4 bases and 2 bases, in that order; junction bases with no gene match: 8. Germline V gives CDR1 SGHTA, CDR2 FQGNSA. CDR3 region: CASSWRLAGGIPYEQYF. CDR3 nucleotides: TGTGCCAGCAGCTGGCGACTAGCGGGAGGTATACCCTACGAGCAGTACTTC.

This chain uses TRBV6-5 with TRBJ1-1; TRBD1 is a possible D gene (5 bases). Trimming cost V 4 bases and J 5 bases, with 11 bases left between them. Germline CDR1 reads MNHEY; CDR2 reads SVGAGI. The CDR3 is 13 amino acids. The CDR3 loop reads CASSSIRGTEAFF. The CDR3 DNA is TGTGCCAGCAGTTCAATCCGGGGGACTGAAGCTTTCTTT.

The rearrangement uses TRBV3-1 (or the pseudogene TRBV3-2) and TRBJ2-3; the D gene is possibly TRBD2 (7 bases). The CDR3 has 17 residues. Germline loops: CDR1 LGHDT, CDR2 YNNKEL (reference sequence). V was pared by 1 base and J by 0 bases, with 14 bases between. The CDR3 DNA is TGTGCCAGCAGCCAAGGGGGGGGCCCGTGGAGCACAGATACGCAGTATTTT. Residues: CASSQGGGPWSTDTQYF.

Here the CDR3 DNA reads TGTGCCAGCAGCCCTGGGACAGGGGGAAATGAGCAGTTCTTC. Its translation is CASSPGTGGNEQFF. The J gene is TRBJ2-1, the V gene TRBV5-5; the match to TRBD1 covers 11 bases. This CDR3 is 14 amino acids long. Germline V gene data show CDR1 as SGHKS and CDR2 as YYEKEE (reference sequence). With V trimmed by 4 bases and J by 7 bases, 4 bases remained unmatched.

The chain recombines TRBV12-3 or TRBV12-4 with TRBJ2-5; maybe TRBD2 (5 bases). This CDR3 is built from 13 residues. Between the trimmed V and J ends, which lost 6 bases and 5 bases, there was a span of 13 bases. The CDR3 loop reads CASRRGMRETQYF. The CDR3 DNA reads TGTGCCAGCAGGCGAGGGATGCGGGAGACCCAGTACTTC.

The chain couples TRBV7-2 to TRBJ2-7; 10 positions match TRBD2. V lost 5 bases to trimming and J lost 3 bases; unmatched junction nucleotides: 4. Per germline, CDR1 SGHTA and CDR2 FQGNSA. The CDR3 contains 14 residues. The CDR3 DNA follows: TGTGCCAGCAGCCGCCGGACTAGCGGCTACGAGCAGTACTTC. This gives the protein CASSRRTSGYEQYF.

The genes are TRBV30 and TRBJ1-3; D is uncertain. CDR3 size: 14 residues. Trimming pared 5 bases from V and 0 bases from J, leaving 11 bases between. CDR1 is GTSNPN, CDR2 SVGIG, per germline (reference sequence). As DNA, the CDR3 is TGTGCCTGGGGATCCCCCGGCTCTGGAAACACCATATATTTT. As protein: CAWGSPGSGNTIYF.

V is TRBV28 and J is TRBJ1-1; 8 bases match TRBD1. This CDR3 region has 14 residues. Germline CDR1 MDHEN, CDR2 SYDVKM. Trimming took 5 bases from V and 11 from J; bases not matched to a gene: 13. CDR3 in DNA: TGTGCCAGCAGTCTCATTAATGACAGGGGAACGGCTTTCTTT. This translates into CASSLINDRGTAFF.

The V and J genes are TRBV7-2 and TRBJ1-1; possibly TRBD1 for D (5 bases). The CDR3 length is 13 residues. V shed 2 bases and J shed 5 bases, with 9 bases lying between them. CDR1 SGHTA and CDR2 FQGNSA come from the germline V gene. Here the CDR3 reads CASSLSRATEAFF. CDR3 bases: TGTGCCAGCAGCTTAAGCAGGGCAACTGAAGCTTTCTTT.

The chain employs TRBV19 and TRBJ1-6; D is ambiguous. The CDR3 length is 13 residues. V dropped 10 bases and J dropped 11 bases, with 18 bases sitting between them. Per the germline V gene, CDR1 is LNHDA and CDR2 is SQIVND (reference sequence). The CDR3 spells CATQRAKVTPLHF. CDR3 nucleotide sequence: TGTGCCACCCAGAGGGCGAAGGTGACACCCCTCCACTTT. The full variable domain, completed using reference TRBV19 and TRBJ1-6, is DGGITQSPKYLFRKEGQNVTLSCEQNLNHDAMYWYRQDPGQGLRLIYYSQIVNDFQKGDIAEGYSVSREKKESFPLTVTSAQKNPTAFYLCATQRAKVTPLHFGNGTRLTVT.

This chain connects TRBV10-3 to TRBJ1-2, with TRBD1 matching over 10 bases. Germline V gives CDR1 ENHRY, CDR2 SYGVKD. This CDR3 is built from 14 residues. V lost 10 bases and J lost 6; bases outside the gene matches: 11. CDR3 DNA: TGTGCCACGTGGGGACAGGGGAAGATAGATGGCTACACCTTC. This translates into CATWGQGKIDGYTF.

The rearrangement links TRBV29-1 to TRBJ1-1, with TRBD1 as a possible D gene (5 bases). There are 14 residues in the CDR3. V lost 2 bases and J lost 3, with 13 bases in between. CDR1 SQVTM and CDR2 ANQGSEA come from the germline V gene. The CDR3 DNA is TGCAGCGTTGAACAGGGAAAGGGGTACACTGAAGCTTTCTTT. This encodes CSVEQGKGYTEAFF. The full variable domain, rest sourced from reference TRBV29-1 and TRBJ1-1, is SAVISQKPSRDICQRGTSLTIQCQVDSQVTMMFWYRQQPGQSLTLIATANQGSEATYESGFVIDKFPISRPNLTFSTLTVSNMSPEDSSIYLCSVEQGKGYTEAFFGQGTRLTVV.

The V and J genes are TRBV11-3 and TRBJ2-2, with unresolved D. This CDR3 is 16 amino acids long. Germline lookup yields CDR1 SGHNT and CDR2 YENEEA. The V gene lost 1 base and the J gene lost 3 bases, with 12 bases spanning the gap. This CDR3 is CASSLGPPTHTGELFF. For the CDR3, the DNA is TGTGCCAGCAGCTTAGGGCCCCCCACCCACACCGGGGAGCTGTTTTTT. The full variable domain, with the rest looked up from reference TRBV11-3 and TRBJ2-2, is EAGVVQSPRYKIIEKKQPVAFWCNPISGHNTLYWYLQNLGQGPELLIRYENEEAVDDSQLPKDRFSAERLKGVDSTLKIQPAELGDSAVYLCASSLGPPTHTGELFFGEGSRLTVL.

This chain links TRBV7-8 with TRBJ2-2; a possible D gene is TRBD1 (5 bases). This CDR3 contains 14 residues. With 4 bases removed from V and 4 bases from J, the gap between germline ends came to 10 bases. Germline CDR1 SGHVS, CDR2 FQNEAQ. The CDR3 sequence: CASSSTEITGELFF. CDR3 sequence (DNA): TGTGCCAGCAGCTCGACAGAAATCACCGGGGAGCTGTTTTTT. The entire variable domain, with the rest obtained from reference TRBV7-8 and TRBJ2-2, is as follows: GAGVSQSPRYKVAKRGQDVALRCDPISGHVSLFWYQQALGQGPEFLTYFQNEAQLDKSGLPSDRFFAERPEGSVSTLKIQRTQQEDSAVYLCASSSTEITGELFFGEGSRLTVL.

The V and J genes are TRBV18 and TRBJ1-5; D is ambiguous. With 2 bases removed from V and 7 bases from J, the gap between germline ends came to 18 bases. CDR3 length equals 16 residues. Germline CDR1 is KGHSH and CDR2 is LQKENI. CDR3 region: CASSPNEAGFWQPQHF. Written as DNA, the CDR3 is TGTGCCAGCTCACCAAACGAAGCGGGGTTTTGGCAGCCCCAGCATTTT. The full variable domain, completed using reference TRBV18 and TRBJ1-5, is NAGVMQNPRHLVRRRGQEARLRCSPMKGHSHVYWYRQLPEEGLKFMVYLQKENIIDESGMPKERFSAEFPKEGPSILRIQQVVRGDSAAYFCASSPNEAGFWQPQHFGDGTRLSIL.

This rearrangement joins TRBV5-1 to TRBJ1-1; tentatively, D is TRBD1 (6 bases). The germline V gene encodes CDR1 SGHRS and CDR2 YFSETQ. The CDR3 has 15 residues. The germline V and J ends were trimmed by 4 bases and 3 bases, with 16 bases remaining between them. The CDR3 loop reads CASSVGGTYDTEAFF. CDR3 sequence (DNA): TGCGCCAGCAGCGTAGGGGGAACATACGACACTGAAGCTTTCTTT.

The chain is built from TRBV4-1 and TRBJ1-1; 7 bases line up with TRBD1. The J segment lost 11 bases and the V segment lost 1 base, leaving 16 bases of the junction unmatched. In germline, CDR1 is MGHRA, CDR2 YSYEKL. This CDR3 region has 16 residues. CDR3 residues: CASSQGAPGTVIRAFF. As DNA, the CDR3 is TGCGCCAGCAGCCAAGGAGCCCCCGGGACAGTGATTCGGGCTTTCTTT.